This TCR beta chain stems from a study of cytomegalovirus exposure and HLA in healthy donors. Study outcomes and limitations: Follow-up analysis seemed to connect common viral pathogens with several of the most significant clusters identified. Near-uniform donor sequencing depth was presumed by presence/absence analyses. In a later analysis, productive TCRs from donors in an Asian-associated ancestry cluster reportedly carried fewer N-insertions than the cohort mean.

The PCR was carried out with 60 Vbeta primers and 13 Jbeta primers. Repertoires were generated with immunoSEQ multiplex PCR, while TCRdb's copy carries only in-frame clones and drops some. The table shows 130,000 or so clones, with 77% occurring only once. Worth noting for this clone: The antigen is undetermined.

CDR3 size: 19 residues. Germline V gives CDR1 ENHRY, CDR2 SYGVKD. V lost 0 bases and J lost 3; bases outside the gene matches: 10. This TCR was sampled from a woman aged 55-69 years in good health and CMV-seronegative. This rearrangement joins TRBV10-3 to TRBJ2-1; TRBD1 matches 11 bases. Sequencing input: PBMCs. CDR3 amino acids: CAISESTRRGTGGYNEQFF. In DNA, the CDR3 is TGTGCCATCAGTGAGTCCACCCGCCGCGGGACAGGGGGCTACAATGAGCAGTTCTTC.